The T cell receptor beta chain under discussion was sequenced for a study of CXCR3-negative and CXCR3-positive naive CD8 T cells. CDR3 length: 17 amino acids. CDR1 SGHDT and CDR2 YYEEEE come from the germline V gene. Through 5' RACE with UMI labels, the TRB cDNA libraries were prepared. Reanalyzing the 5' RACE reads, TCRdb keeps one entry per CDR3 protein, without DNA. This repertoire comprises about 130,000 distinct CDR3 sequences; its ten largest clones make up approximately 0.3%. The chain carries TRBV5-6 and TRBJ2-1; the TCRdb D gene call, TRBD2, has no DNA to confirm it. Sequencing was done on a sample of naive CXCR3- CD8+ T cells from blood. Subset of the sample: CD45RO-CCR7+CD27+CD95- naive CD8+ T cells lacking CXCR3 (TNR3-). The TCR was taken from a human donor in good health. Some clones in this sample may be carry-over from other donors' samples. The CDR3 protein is CASSLWEGEGIYNEQFF.